This note documents a single TCR beta chain sequence. What antigen it recognizes has not been identified. Base-call qualities are not available, and no considerably larger clone is one nucleotide away. The data originate from a study of T cell changes during pregnancy in multiple sclerosis (dated by TCRdb to the late 2010s). General notes on the study: The study examined how the T cell repertoire changed over the course of pregnancy in women with multiple sclerosis.

Relative to germline, V is missing 6 bases and J is missing 5 bases, with 9 bases of the junction outside any gene match. Counted from cysteine to phenylalanine, this CDR3 has 14 amino acids. Just the 42-base CDR3 DNA is kept, in frame starting at base 1. As encoded in the germline V gene, CDR1 is SNHLY while CDR2 is FYNNEI. Preparation of the library involved the immunoSEQ multiplex PCR assay. TCRdb obtained this table from immuneACCESS and retained in-frame rearrangements with V and J assigned. These tables miss some clones; where compared with another copy, unresolved V genes account for less than half of the shortfall, and the remainder is unexplained. The sample table lists about 40,000 clones, about 91% of them with a count of one. Over 0.4% of the sample belongs to the ten largest clones.

The sample consisted of CD4+ T cells from peripheral blood mononuclear cells, taken in the third trimester of pregnancy. The origin of this receptor is a female donor in good health, enrolled as a control in a pregnancy study. The rearrangement joined TRBV2 to TRBJ2-5, with TRBD1 matching 7 junction bases. Read as DNA, the sequence is TGTGCCAGCAGGGCAATAGGGGGCATGGAGACCCAGTACTTC. Its product reads: CASRAIGGMETQYF.